The present TCR beta chain was sequenced within a study of blood T cell repertoires in COVID-19 (dated by TCRdb to between 2020 and 2021). For context, the study as a whole: Collaborator samples came from the United States, Italy and Spain and covered acute and convalescent phases of COVID-19. The sample metadata nearly always contained a de-identified subject ID, COVID-19 status, age in years and sex. The material from the prospective study consisted of cDNA or gDNA derived from T cells, B-cell-depleted T cells, or PBMCs. The repertoires were made available in a free public database intended to serve as a resource for research on the immune response to SARS-CoV-2. The samples were drawn from two sources: the first 160 participants of the ongoing ImmuneRACE study, and 1,254 subjects contributed by 6 global collaborators. Where HLA class I and class II types were available, the types were taken from metadata supplied by the sample provider, not from assay-based typing. Deeply sampled blood TCRbeta repertoires from subjects exposed to, actively infected with, or recovered from COVID-19 were included in the dataset. The investigation overall reported the following: The quantity of clinical and demographic metadata differed by source and by participant and was supplied without curation.

The CDR3 runs 14 amino acids, cysteine and phenylalanine included. Of all the DNA, just the CDR3 is kept, 42 bases in frame from base 1. In the prospective study, participants were about 18 to 95 years old, resided in 20 to 30 geographic areas of the United States, and were enrolled through a virtual design. Cohort assignment in the prospective study relied on participant-reported clinical history from a screening survey and a study questionnaire. Recovered participants in ImmuneRACE Cohort 3 were defined as having two consecutive negative NP/OP PCR tests, clearance from a healthcare professional, or resolution of symptoms. Mobile phlebotomists in the prospective study collected whole blood, serum and a nasopharyngeal or oropharyngeal swab from every participant. Additional blood draws and questionnaires over an approximately two-month period could optionally be provided by prospective study participants. Before DNA extraction, prospective study blood samples were shipped either frozen or at room temperature.

TCRbeta CDR3 regions were amplified from genomic DNA using the immunoSEQ Assay, a bias-controlled multiplex PCR. The authors' pipeline ran thus. Within the assay, amplification of reference gene primers was used to estimate how many nucleated cells each sample contained. Sequence reads were collapsed and filtered to measure the absolute abundance of every unique TCRbeta CDR3 rearrangement. For each sample, productive Simpson clonality was calculated as the square root of Simpson's diversity index over productive rearrangements. TCRdb obtained this table from immuneACCESS and retained in-frame rearrangements with V and J assigned. These tables miss some clones; where compared with another copy, unresolved V genes account for less than half of the shortfall, and the remainder is unexplained. That table gives V, J and clone size, and the DNA gave D and trimming. This sample comprises about 180,000 clones, under 90% of them detected only once. The leading ten clones occupy 18% of the sample.

Comments on this clone: Its antigen is still unknown. No much larger clone exists at a distance of one base, and base qualities are not known.

The sequence is built from TRBV21-1 and TRBJ1-1; the table's D gene call, TRBD1, was not cross checked with the DNA. TRBV21-1 is annotated as a pseudogene. Sequences were obtained from PBMCs or T cells enriched from blood (not recorded which). This TCR was recovered from a man between 60 and 75 years old who had recovered from COVID-19. CDR3 loop: CASSHGTANTEAFF. The DNA reads as follows: TGTGCCAGCAGTCACGGGACAGCTAACACTGAAGCTTTCTTT.